A selection of T cell receptor beta chains follows, all from one sample in a study of control samples from healthy donors and cancer patients. TCRdb's table, derived via immunoSEQ multiplex PCR, lists solely in-frame clones and lacks some. The data show about 84,000 clones, 84% seen once. Specimen: PBMCs. All receptors derive from a man in his fifties or sixties with head and neck cancer. The CDR3 runs from the conserved cysteine through the conserved F or W. Fields, in order: J gene, D gene, V gene, clone size, CDR3 DNA, CDR3 protein. A D gene is named only where the DNA matches it firmly. Where a row states a size, it is once, few, many or the class of an expanded clone; other rows omit it.

j_call: TRBJ2-7; d_call: TRBD2; v_call: TRBV27; clone_size: medium-sized; cdr3_nt: TGTGCCAGCAGATCGACTAGCGGGAGCCGACTTCCAGACTACGAGCAGTACTTC; cdr3_aa: CASRSTSGSRLPDYEQYF
j_call: TRBJ2-2; d_call: NA; v_call: TRBV20-1; clone_size: NA; cdr3_nt: TGCAGTGCTAGTAGGCAGAACGGGGAGCTGTTTTTT; cdr3_aa: CSASRQNGELFF
j_call: TRBJ1-3; d_call: NA; v_call: TRBV25-1; clone_size: few; cdr3_nt: TGTGCCAGCAGTGAGGTCAGGGGATTAGGGGTCGGAAACACCATATATTTT; cdr3_aa: CASSEVRGLGVGNTIYF
j_call: TRBJ1-5; d_call: NA; v_call: TRBV7-9; clone_size: few; cdr3_nt: TGTGCCAGCAGCTTATCAGACAAACAGCCCCAGCATTTT; cdr3_aa: CASSLSDKQPQHF
j_call: TRBJ2-2; d_call: NA; v_call: TRBV24-1; clone_size: NA; cdr3_nt: TGTGCCACCTACGGGCGGGGTAACGACGGGGAGCTGTTTTTT; cdr3_aa: CATYGRGNDGELFF
j_call: TRBJ1-4; d_call: NA; v_call: TRBV5-1; clone_size: NA; cdr3_nt: TGCGCCAGCAGCTTTTCAGGATTTGCAACTAATGAAAAACTGTTTTTT; cdr3_aa: CASSFSGFATNEKLFF
j_call: TRBJ2-7; d_call: TRBD2; v_call: TRBV5-1; clone_size: large; cdr3_nt: TGCGCCAGCAGCCCAGATCCGGGACTAGCGGGTGAGCAGTACTTC; cdr3_aa: CASSPDPGLAGEQYF
j_call: TRBJ2-2; d_call: NA; v_call: TRBV2; clone_size: NA; cdr3_nt: TGTGCCAGCGCCAGGGAGGAGACCGGGGAGCTGTTTTTT; cdr3_aa: CASAREETGELFF
j_call: TRBJ2-2; d_call: TRBD1; v_call: TRBV2; clone_size: NA; cdr3_nt: TGTGCCAGCAGTGGACAGGGCTGGATCGGTGGGGAGCTGTTTTTT; cdr3_aa: CASSGQGWIGGELFF
j_call: TRBJ2-7; d_call: TRBD2; v_call: TRBV7-8; clone_size: once; cdr3_nt: TGTGCCAGCAGCTTAGGTAGCGGGAGGACTCCGCTCTACGAGCAGTACTTC; cdr3_aa: CASSLGSGRTPLYEQYF
j_call: TRBJ2-5; d_call: NA; v_call: TRBV10-3; clone_size: NA; cdr3_nt: TGTGCCATCAGACACGGGACGGATCAAGAGACCCAGTACTTC; cdr3_aa: CAIRHGTDQETQYF
j_call: TRBJ2-3; d_call: TRBD2; v_call: TRBV5-1; clone_size: NA; cdr3_nt: TGCGCCTCCACGGGGGCTAGCGGGATTGGAGATACGCAGTATTTT; cdr3_aa: CASTGASGIGDTQYF
j_call: TRBJ2-7; d_call: NA; v_call: TRBV5-1; clone_size: NA; cdr3_nt: TGCGCCAGCAGCTTGCGCGGGGGCACCTACGAGCAGTACTTC; cdr3_aa: CASSLRGGTYEQYF
j_call: TRBJ2-5; d_call: TRBD1; v_call: TRBV10-3; clone_size: NA; cdr3_nt: TGTGCCATCAGCCCCGGGACAGGCTCTCTAGTGGAGACCCAGTACTTC; cdr3_aa: CAISPGTGSLVETQYF
j_call: TRBJ2-7; d_call: NA; v_call: TRBV28; clone_size: NA; cdr3_nt: TGTGCCAGCAGCCGCAGGGTAATGTACTCCTACGAGCAGTACTTC; cdr3_aa: CASSRRVMYSYEQYF
j_call: TRBJ1-2; d_call: NA; v_call: TRBV2; clone_size: NA; cdr3_nt: TGTGCCAGCAGGACTTGGGGGGCGGGTAACTATGGCTACACCTTC; cdr3_aa: CASRTWGAGNYGYTF
j_call: TRBJ1-1; d_call: TRBD1; v_call: TRBV28; clone_size: NA; cdr3_nt: TGTGCCACCTGGACAGGGGCTGAAGCTTTCTTT; cdr3_aa: CATWTGAEAFF
j_call: TRBJ2-1; d_call: TRBD2; v_call: TRBV19; clone_size: NA; cdr3_nt: TGTGCCAGTGGGGGACTAGCGGGAGGGAGCAACAATGAGCAGTTCTTC; cdr3_aa: CASGGLAGGSNNEQFF
j_call: TRBJ2-1; d_call: TRBD2; v_call: TRBV19; clone_size: NA; cdr3_nt: TGTGCCAGTAGGCGGCCTAGCGGATACAATGAGCAGTTCTTC; cdr3_aa: CASRRPSGYNEQFF
j_call: TRBJ1-2; d_call: NA; v_call: TRBV30; clone_size: NA; cdr3_nt: TGTGCCCTTCGGGAGGGGGTAAGGAACTATGGCTACACCTTC; cdr3_aa: CALREGVRNYGYTF
j_call: TRBJ2-7; d_call: NA; v_call: TRBV6-1; clone_size: NA; cdr3_nt: TGTGCCAGCAGTGAAGACGGGGCCGGGAGTATTTACGAGCAGTACTTC; cdr3_aa: CASSEDGAGSIYEQYF
j_call: TRBJ2-5; d_call: TRBD2; v_call: TRBV5-1; clone_size: NA; cdr3_nt: TGCGCCAGCAGCGCCGGACTAGCGGGAGGGGGATGGGGAGAGACCCAGTACTTC; cdr3_aa: CASSAGLAGGGWGETQYF
j_call: TRBJ2-2; d_call: TRBD1; v_call: TRBV4-1; clone_size: NA; cdr3_nt: TGCGCCAGCAGCCTACAGGGACAGGGGGCCGGGGAGCTGTTTTTT; cdr3_aa: CASSLQGQGAGELFF
j_call: TRBJ2-1; d_call: NA; v_call: TRBV7-9; clone_size: NA; cdr3_nt: TGTGCCAGCAGCTTAGGTGGGGCAAGTGAGCAGTTCTTC; cdr3_aa: CASSLGGASEQFF
j_call: TRBJ1-1; d_call: NA; v_call: TRBV19; clone_size: few; cdr3_nt: TGTGCCAGTAGTATGGGGCAGTTTAGGCCTGAAGCTTTCTTT; cdr3_aa: CASSMGQFRPEAFF
j_call: TRBJ2-1; d_call: TRBD2; v_call: TRBV19; clone_size: NA; cdr3_nt: TGTGCCAGTAGTGCACAGGGACTAGCGGGAGGGTATGAGCAGTTCTTC; cdr3_aa: CASSAQGLAGGYEQFF
j_call: TRBJ2-3; d_call: NA; v_call: TRBV3-1/TRBV3-2; clone_size: NA; cdr3_nt: TGTGCCAGCAGCAACTACTACGCTCTTACCGGAGATACGCAGTATTTT; cdr3_aa: CASSNYYALTGDTQYF
j_call: TRBJ1-5; d_call: NA; v_call: TRBV19; clone_size: NA; cdr3_nt: TGTGCCAGTAGTCTTAACAGGGCTGGACAGCCCCAGCATTTT; cdr3_aa: CASSLNRAGQPQHF
j_call: TRBJ2-7; d_call: NA; v_call: TRBV19; clone_size: once; cdr3_nt: TGTGCCAGTAGTCAGGCTCCGGGTTTCTACGAGCAGTACTTC; cdr3_aa: CASSQAPGFYEQYF
j_call: TRBJ2-5; d_call: TRBD2; v_call: TRBV3-1/TRBV3-2; clone_size: NA; cdr3_nt: TGTGCCAGCAGCCAAAGATCGGGAGGTGGAGAGACCCAGTACTTC; cdr3_aa: CASSQRSGGGETQYF
j_call: TRBJ1-1; d_call: TRBD1; v_call: TRBV5-5; clone_size: many; cdr3_nt: TGTGCCAGCAGCTTGGAACCACAGGGGGCCGGCACTGAAGCTTTCTTT; cdr3_aa: CASSLEPQGAGTEAFF
j_call: TRBJ2-5; d_call: NA; v_call: TRBV5-1; clone_size: NA; cdr3_nt: TGCGCCAGCAGTGCGGGACATTCCCAAGAGACCCAGTACTTC; cdr3_aa: CASSAGHSQETQYF
j_call: TRBJ2-3; d_call: NA; v_call: TRBV24-1; clone_size: NA; cdr3_nt: TGTGCCACCAGTGACCCCCGAAGAGGGGATACGCAGTATTTT; cdr3_aa: CATSDPRRGDTQYF
j_call: TRBJ2-5; d_call: NA; v_call: TRBV7-2; clone_size: NA; cdr3_nt: TGTGCCAGCAGCTTAGATCCCGTAGGCAAAGAGACCCAGTACTTC; cdr3_aa: CASSLDPVGKETQYF
j_call: TRBJ2-5; d_call: TRBD1; v_call: TRBV5-4; clone_size: NA; cdr3_nt: TGTGCCAGCAGCTTACAGGGGGCGGTGAGGGAGACCCAGTACTTC; cdr3_aa: CASSLQGAVRETQYF
j_call: TRBJ2-7; d_call: NA; v_call: TRBV15; clone_size: NA; cdr3_nt: TGTGCCACCAGCAGAGATGAGGGGGCGGGAAACGAGCAGTACTTC; cdr3_aa: CATSRDEGAGNEQYF
j_call: TRBJ2-5; d_call: NA; v_call: TRBV29-1; clone_size: NA; cdr3_nt: TGCAGCGTTGGTCGCAGACTGAAAGAGACCCAGTACTTC; cdr3_aa: CSVGRRLKETQYF
j_call: TRBJ2-7; d_call: TRBD1; v_call: TRBV5-6; clone_size: few; cdr3_nt: TGTGCCAGCAGCTTGGGGGACAGGTGGGATCCCTACGAGCAGTACTTC; cdr3_aa: CASSLGDRWDPYEQYF
j_call: TRBJ2-7; d_call: TRBD2; v_call: TRBV11-2; clone_size: NA; cdr3_nt: TGTGCCAGCAGCTTAAGCGGGGGGGGGCTATACGAGCAGTACTTC; cdr3_aa: CASSLSGGGLYEQYF
j_call: TRBJ2-1; d_call: NA; v_call: TRBV5-1; clone_size: NA; cdr3_nt: TGCGCCAGCAGCTACGGACAGTCTGTGAATGAGCAGTTCTTC; cdr3_aa: CASSYGQSVNEQFF
j_call: TRBJ2-7; d_call: NA; v_call: TRBV18; clone_size: few; cdr3_nt: TGTGCCAGCTCACCACCCTCCAGGGACTACGAGCAGTACTTC; cdr3_aa: CASSPPSRDYEQYF
j_call: TRBJ2-1; d_call: NA; v_call: TRBV5-1; clone_size: NA; cdr3_nt: TGCGCCAGCAGCTACCCAGGGAACCGAGCTAATTCCTACAATGAGCAGTTCTTC; cdr3_aa: CASSYPGNRANSYNEQFF
j_call: TRBJ1-1; d_call: NA; v_call: TRBV7-8; clone_size: once; cdr3_nt: TGTGCCAGCAGCTTAGGGGAGGGGGTGACTGAAGCTTTCTTT; cdr3_aa: CASSLGEGVTEAFF
j_call: TRBJ2-1; d_call: NA; v_call: TRBV19; clone_size: once; cdr3_nt: TGTGCCAGTAGTCCCTTCGGACACGGCTACAATGAGCAGTTCTTC; cdr3_aa: CASSPFGHGYNEQFF
j_call: TRBJ1-6; d_call: NA; v_call: TRBV5-1; clone_size: NA; cdr3_nt: TGCGCCAGCAGCTTGGCCTGGGCAGGGTGGAATTCACCCCTCCACTTT; cdr3_aa: CASSLAWAGWNSPLHF
j_call: TRBJ2-7; d_call: NA; v_call: TRBV3-1/TRBV3-2; clone_size: NA; cdr3_nt: TGTGCCAGCAGCCCCCCTTTCGGGTACGAGCAGTACTTC; cdr3_aa: CASSPPFGYEQYF
j_call: TRBJ2-4; d_call: NA; v_call: TRBV30; clone_size: NA; cdr3_nt: TGTGCCTGGACGTCGAAAGGAACCGCCAAAAACATTCAGTACTTC; cdr3_aa: CAWTSKGTAKNIQYF
j_call: TRBJ2-2; d_call: TRBD2; v_call: TRBV19; clone_size: NA; cdr3_nt: TGTGCCAGTACCAATGGACTAGCGGGAGTAACCGGGGAGCTGTTTTTT; cdr3_aa: CASTNGLAGVTGELFF
j_call: TRBJ1-2; d_call: NA; v_call: TRBV5-1; clone_size: NA; cdr3_nt: TGCGCCAGTTACGGGGGAGATAGGCCCTATGGCTACACCTTC; cdr3_aa: CASYGGDRPYGYTF
j_call: TRBJ2-7; d_call: NA; v_call: TRBV28; clone_size: few; cdr3_nt: TGTGCCAGCAGTTTTACAGGGCTCTCCTACGAGCAGTACTTC; cdr3_aa: CASSFTGLSYEQYF
j_call: TRBJ2-5; d_call: NA; v_call: TRBV30; clone_size: NA; cdr3_nt: TGTGCCTGGAGTGTGGTCAGAGATCCCCCCCTTGGGTGGACCCAGTACTTC; cdr3_aa: CAWSVVRDPPLGWTQYF
j_call: TRBJ1-4; d_call: NA; v_call: TRBV4-1; clone_size: NA; cdr3_nt: TGCGCCAGCAGCCCCCCCGGGACGGTTAATGAAAAACTGTTTTTT; cdr3_aa: CASSPPGTVNEKLFF
j_call: TRBJ2-7; d_call: TRBD2; v_call: TRBV19; clone_size: NA; cdr3_nt: TGTGCCAGTAGTAAGGGGGGACTAGCGGGGAACGAGCAGTACTTC; cdr3_aa: CASSKGGLAGNEQYF
j_call: TRBJ1-1; d_call: NA; v_call: TRBV5-8; clone_size: NA; cdr3_nt: TGTGCCAGCAGCCCCCTGCGGGGAGGAGCTTTCTTT; cdr3_aa: CASSPLRGGAFF